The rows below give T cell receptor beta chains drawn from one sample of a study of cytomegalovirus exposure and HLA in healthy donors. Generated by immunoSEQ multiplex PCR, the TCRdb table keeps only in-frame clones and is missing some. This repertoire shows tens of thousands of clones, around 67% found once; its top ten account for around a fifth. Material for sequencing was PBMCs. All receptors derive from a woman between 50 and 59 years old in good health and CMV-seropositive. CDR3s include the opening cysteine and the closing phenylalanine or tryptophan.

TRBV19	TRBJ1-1	CASSWTGENTEAFF
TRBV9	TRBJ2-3	CASSVDPGAWGTDTQYF
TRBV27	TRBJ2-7	CASSEAHPPYEQYF
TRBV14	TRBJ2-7	CASSQSAGEQYF
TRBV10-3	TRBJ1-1	CAIPRGGQGGASCKAFF
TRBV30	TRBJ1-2	CAWSNRGKGYTF
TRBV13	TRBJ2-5	CASSRRGTQETQYF
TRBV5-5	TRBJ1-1	CASSLAGGMNTEAFF
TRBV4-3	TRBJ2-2	CASSQPQGPLFF
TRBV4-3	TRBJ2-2	CASSQDDNMANTGELFF
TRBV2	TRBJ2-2	CASNPDRGYTGELFF
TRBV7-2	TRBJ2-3	CASSALAFPTDTQYF
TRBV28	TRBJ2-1	CASSFFTSGFNEQFF
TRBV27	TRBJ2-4	CASSPDRGGNIQYF
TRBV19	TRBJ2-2	CASSNLAGGTGELFF
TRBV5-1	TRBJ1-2	CASSPGQGGGYTF
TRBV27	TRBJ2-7	CASRDSSSYEQYF
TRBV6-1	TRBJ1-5	CASSERTGDLYQPQHF
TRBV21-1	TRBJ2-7	CASSKGETGGNSYEQYF
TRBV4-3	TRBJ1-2	CASSQGGAGYGYTF
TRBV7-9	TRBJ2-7	CASSLTGQGGEQYF
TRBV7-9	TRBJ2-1	CASSLILTGESNEQFF
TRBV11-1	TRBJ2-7	CASSLDRELYEQYF
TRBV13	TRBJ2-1	CASSVSGSWSCSEQFF
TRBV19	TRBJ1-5	CASSISRTGGRGNQPQHF
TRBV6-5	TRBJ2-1	CASSTRTSGNNEQFF
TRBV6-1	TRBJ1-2	CASSENSYGYTF
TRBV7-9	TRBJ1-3	CASSSQTRTGAFSGNTIYF
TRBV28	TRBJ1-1	CASSRGRERNTEAFF
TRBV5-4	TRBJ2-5	CASSWTSGEPGETQYF
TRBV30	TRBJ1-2	CAFEQGWGRIGYTF
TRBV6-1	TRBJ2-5	CASSVWGGEGTQYF
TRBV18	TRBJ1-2	CASSPRQVMEGNGYTF
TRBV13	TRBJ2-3	CAPPHLNPDNGLAGVTDTQYF
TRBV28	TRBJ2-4	CASSSPQGALAKNIQYF
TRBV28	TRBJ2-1	CAIDRGGYNEQFF
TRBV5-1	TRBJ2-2	CASSLVPGVTGELFF
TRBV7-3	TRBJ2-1	CASSLLSGNEQFF
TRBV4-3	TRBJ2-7	CASSLDTSYEQYF
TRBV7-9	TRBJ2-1	CASSPRGSLNEQFF
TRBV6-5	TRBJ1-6	CASSYGTGGLRSPLHF
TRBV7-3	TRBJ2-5	CASSLGGTAQETQYF
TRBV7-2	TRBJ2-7	CASTPVAGSYEQYF
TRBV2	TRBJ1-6	CASSYQNSPLHF
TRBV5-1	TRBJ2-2	CASRPTGLSLNTGELFF
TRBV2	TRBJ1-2	CASSDSDRGVAGYTF
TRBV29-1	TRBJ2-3	CSVDGTSGGRGDTQYF
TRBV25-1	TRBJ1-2	CASTGYTF
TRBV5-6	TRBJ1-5	CASSLGGGPGYSNQPQHF
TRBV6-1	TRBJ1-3	CASRVVGDSGNTIYF
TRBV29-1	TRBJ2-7	CSVEGPQGVAEQYF
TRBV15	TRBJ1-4	CATSRDLGTSTEKLFF
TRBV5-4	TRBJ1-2	CASSSTEYGYTF
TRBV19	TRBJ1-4	CASSIQQGKKLFF
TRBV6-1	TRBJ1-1	CASSDYRVTTEAFF
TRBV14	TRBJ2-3	CASSQDKYPSGSADTQYF
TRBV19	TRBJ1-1	CASSGTINTEAFF
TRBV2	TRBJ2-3	CASNNRGSDTQYF
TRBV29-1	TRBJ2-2	CSVGGTLNTGELFF
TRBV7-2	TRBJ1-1	CASSLRVIRGAFTEAFF